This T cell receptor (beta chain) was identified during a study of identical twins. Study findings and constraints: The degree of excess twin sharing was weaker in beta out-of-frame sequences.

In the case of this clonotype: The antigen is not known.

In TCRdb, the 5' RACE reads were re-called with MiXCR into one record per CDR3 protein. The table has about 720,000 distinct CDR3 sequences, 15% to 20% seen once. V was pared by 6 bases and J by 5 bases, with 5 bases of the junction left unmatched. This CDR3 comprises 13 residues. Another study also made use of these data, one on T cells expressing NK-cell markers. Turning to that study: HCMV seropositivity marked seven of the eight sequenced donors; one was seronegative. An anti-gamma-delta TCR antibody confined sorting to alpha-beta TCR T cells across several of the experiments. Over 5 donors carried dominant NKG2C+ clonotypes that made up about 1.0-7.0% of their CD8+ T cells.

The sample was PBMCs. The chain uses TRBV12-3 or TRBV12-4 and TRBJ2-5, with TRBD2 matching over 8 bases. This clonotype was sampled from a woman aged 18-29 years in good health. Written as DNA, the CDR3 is TGTGCCAGCAGCGGGGGGGCCATTGAGACCCAGTACTTC. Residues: CASSGGAIETQYF.